Listed here are 14 T cell receptor beta chains from one sample, sequenced in a study of control samples from healthy donors and cancer patients. Produced via immunoSEQ multiplex PCR; TCRdb's table is partial and in-frame only. Found here are nearly 35,000 clones, 90% to 95% of them singletons; the top ten hold 1.7%. The specimen was PBMCs. These receptors were taken from a man in his forties or fifties with colorectal cancer.

The gene calls are TRBV11-2 and TRBJ1-2, with 7 bases that match TRBD1. There are 17 residues in the CDR3. The V and J ends lost 4 bases and 0 bases, in that order; junction bases with no gene match: 11. CDR1 is SGHAT and CDR2 is FQNNGV in the germline V gene. CDR3 protein: CASSSWLDRDTNYGYTF. The DNA for the CDR3 is TGTGCCAGCAGCTCCTGGCTTGACAGGGACACTAACTATGGCTACACCTTC. The complete variable domain, with remaining parts taken from reference TRBV11-2 and TRBJ1-2, reads EAGVAQSPRYKIIEKRQSVAFWCNPISGHATLYWYQQILGQGPKLLIQFQNNGVVDDSQLPKDRFSAERLKGVDSTLKIQPAKLEDSAVYLCASSSWLDRDTNYGYTFGSGTRLTVV.

V and J are TRBV11-3 and TRBJ2-3; no clear D gene. Trimming shortened V by 5 bases and J by 2 bases, and 11 bases separated the two germline ends. This CDR3 is 14 amino acids long. The germline V gene encodes CDR1 SGHNT and CDR2 YENEEA. As DNA, the CDR3 is TGTGCCAGCAGCCCCCAGGCGGCCACAGATACGCAGTATTTT. Translation: CASSPQAATDTQYF.

CDR3 nucleotides: TGTGCCAGCAGCTCGGCCCGTTCTAAGGGGCCCTACGAGCAGTACTTC. Translated, it gives CASSSARSKGPYEQYF. The genes are TRBV7-2 and TRBJ2-7; D is possibly TRBD1 (5 bases). V was cut by 4 bases and J by 2 bases, with 18 bases left in between. Germline CDR1 is SGHTA and CDR2 is FQGNSA. CDR3 length: 16 amino acids.

V gene TRBV4-2 combines with J gene TRBJ2-1; TRBD2 might be the D (7 bases). V dropped 4 bases and J dropped 0 bases, with 13 bases sitting between them. The CDR3 sequence is 16 residues long. In germline, CDR1 is LGHNA, CDR2 YNFKEQ. CDR3 protein: CASSPARGGSYNEQFF. DNA for the CDR3: TGTGCCAGCAGCCCAGCGAGGGGGGGCTCCTACAATGAGCAGTTCTTC.

The chain joins TRBV3-1 (or the pseudogene TRBV3-2) to TRBJ1-3; the D gene is possibly TRBD1 (5 bases). The CDR3 loop spans 15 amino acids. V was shortened by 1 base and J by 2 bases, with 9 bases between the two germline ends. Germline CDR1 reads LGHDT; CDR2 reads YNNKEL (reference sequence). Written as DNA, the CDR3 is TGTGCCAGCAGCCAAGTACTGACAGCTGGAAACACCATATATTTT. It is translated as CASSQVLTAGNTIYF.

This rearrangement joins TRBV5-1 to TRBJ2-1; 9 nucleotides line up with TRBD1. J lost 5 bases, V lost 2 bases, and 20 bases had no gene match. This CDR3 is built from 20 residues. Germline CDR1 reads SGHRS; CDR2 reads YFSETQ. The CDR3 DNA reads TGCGCCAGCAGCTTTCGTAGGGGACAGGGAAGCGGGGACCTGAACAATGAGCAGTTCTTC. As protein: CASSFRRGQGSGDLNNEQFF.

The rearrangement uses TRBV2 and TRBJ1-2; no reliable D call. This CDR3 is 14 amino acids long. The ends were cut back, 3 bases at V and 9 bases at J, with 17 bases in the middle. Germline V gene lookup returns CDR1 SNHLY and CDR2 FYNNEI. The CDR3 protein is CASSEEAAKVSYTF. CDR3 sequence (DNA): TGTGCCAGCAGTGAGGAGGCGGCAAAAGTTAGCTACACCTTC.

The chain is built from TRBV9 and TRBJ2-5; D call uncertain. The CDR3 sequence is 14 residues long. Germline CDR1 is SGDLS and CDR2 is YYNGEE. Trimming removed 0 bases at V and 7 bases at J, with 13 bases between. Written as DNA, the CDR3 is TGTGCCAGCAGCGTAGAGAGCCAGTTTGGGACCCAGTACTTC. It specifies CASSVESQFGTQYF.

The chain links TRBV5-1 to TRBJ1-1; no clear D. Germline CDR1 reads SGHRS; CDR2 reads YFSETQ. The CDR3 is 13 residues long. Trimming cost V 1 base and J 1 base, with 5 bases left between them. CDR3 sequence reads: CASSLRENTEAFF. CDR3 in DNA: TGCGCCAGCAGCTTGAGAGAGAACACTGAAGCTTTCTTT.

This chain links TRBV5-1 with TRBJ1-2; tentatively, D is TRBD1 (6 bases). CDR3 size: 15 residues. Trimming removed 6 bases from V and 6 bases from J, with 21 bases in between. The germline V gene encodes CDR1 SGHRS and CDR2 YFSETQ. The CDR3 protein is CASKPQGNLNNGYTF. DNA for the CDR3: TGCGCCAGCAAACCCCAGGGGAACTTGAATAATGGCTACACCTTC.

The V call is TRBV4-3, the J call TRBJ1-6; D gene unclear. V was cut by 0 bases and J by 7 bases, with 13 bases left in between. CDR3 length: 16 residues. CDR1 is LGHNA and CDR2 is YSLEER in the germline V gene. CDR3 sequence reads: CASSQDRYSPNSPLHF. DNA of the CDR3: TGCGCCAGCAGCCAAGATAGGTACAGCCCAAATTCACCCCTCCACTTT.

V gene TRBV19 combines with J gene TRBJ1-4, with TRBD1 matching over 7 bases. The germline CDR1 and CDR2 sequences are LNHDA and SQIVND (reference sequence). This CDR3 is built from 16 residues. V shed 7 bases and J 5 bases; nucleotides not matched to a gene: 13. The DNA of the CDR3 is TGTGCCAGTAAAGACTTAATTTACAGGGGAAATGAAAAACTGTTTTTT. This sequence encodes CASKDLIYRGNEKLFF.

The rearrangement joins TRBV7-7 to TRBJ2-5, with D perhaps TRBD2 (5 bases). V was shortened by 11 bases and J by 2 bases, with 12 bases between the two germline ends. Germline V gene lookup returns CDR1 SSHAT and CDR2 FNYEAQ (reference sequence). This CDR3 spans 12 amino acids. The chain's CDR3 is CALGSNQETQYF. The CDR3 DNA reads TGTGCCTTGGGGAGTAATCAAGAGACCCAGTACTTC.

V is TRBV2 and J is TRBJ1-6; 8 bases match TRBD1. The CDR3 contains 15 residues. The V gene end was trimmed by 5 bases and the J gene end by 9 bases; junction bases not matched to a gene: 9. CDR1 SNHLY and CDR2 FYNNEI come from the germline V gene. CDR3 in DNA: TGTGCCAGCAGTTCCCAGACAGGGGTCGGTTCACCCCTCCACTTT. Its translation is CASSSQTGVGSPLHF. Combining the CDR3 with reference TRBV2 and TRBJ1-6 gives the whole variable domain EPEVTQTPSHQVTQMGQEVILRCVPISNHLYFYWYRQILGQKVEFLVSFYNNEISEKSEIFDDQFSVERPDGSNFTLKIRSTKLEDSAMYFCASSSQTGVGSPLHFGNGTRLTVT.